The 23 T cell receptor beta chains below were found in one sample sequenced in a study of response to subunit inactivated influenza vaccine. TCRdb redid the calling of the RT-PCR reads with MiXCR, one entry per CDR3 protein. The repertoire holds 700,000 to 800,000 distinct CDR3 sequences, with under 20% as singletons. The sample in question was PBMCs from blood, obtained around 5 days after vaccination. The receptor source for this set is a middle-aged man who received an inactivated influenza vaccine.

This rearrangement joins TRBV5-4 to TRBJ2-3; 7 bases align to TRBD1. The germline CDR1 and CDR2 sequences are SGHNT and YYREEE (reference sequence). The CDR3 has 16 amino acids. V was pared by 4 bases and J by 2 bases, with 10 bases of the junction left unmatched. The CDR3 reads CASSPLQGLHTDTQYF. The CDR3 DNA reads TGTGCCAGCAGCCCTCTACAGGGGCTACACACAGATACGCAGTATTTT.

This clonotype showed up just a few times. This chain uses TRBV29-1 with TRBJ1-1; 7 bases line up with TRBD1. The CDR3 is made up of 14 amino acids. Germline CDR1 and CDR2: SQVTM and ANQGSEA. V dropped 3 bases and J dropped 4; count of bases not matched to a gene: 8. In DNA, the CDR3 is TGCAGCGTTGAGGGCAGGGGGGCCAGCACTGAAGCTTTCTTT. Its protein product is CSVEGRGASTEAFF.

The CDR3 region is CASSETDRNEQFF. In DNA form, the CDR3 reads TGTGCCAGCAGCGAGACGGACAGGAACGAGCAGTTCTTC. The chain combines TRBV11-2 with TRBJ2-1, with TRBD1 matching 7 bases. Germline V gives CDR1 SGHAT, CDR2 FQNNGV. The CDR3 runs to 13 residues. V shed 5 bases, J shed 10 bases, and the junction held 8 bases outside the gene matches.

This clonotype showed up just a few times. The gene calls are TRBV6-5 and TRBJ2-2, with 7 bases aligning to TRBD2. CDR3 length: 15 amino acids. Germline V gene data show CDR1 as MNHEY and CDR2 as SVGAGI. Trimming removed 2 bases from V and 7 bases from J; junction bases left unmatched: 7. The CDR3 protein is CASSYGVAGSGELFF. DNA for the CDR3: TGTGCCAGCAGTTACGGGGTAGCGGGCAGCGGGGAGCTGTTTTTT.

This clonotype was found many times. The chain is built from TRBV12-3 or TRBV12-4 and TRBJ2-5; D is unresolved. The length of the CDR3 is 12 residues. V was trimmed by 3 bases and J by 2 bases, leaving 4 bases between them. The CDR3 sequence is CASSFQQETQYF. DNA for the CDR3: TGTGCCAGCAGTTTCCAGCAAGAGACCCAGTACTTC.

The chain links TRBV6-1 to TRBJ2-2; D may correspond to TRBD1 or TRBD2 (5 bases each). CDR3 size: 15 residues. Deletions cut 9 bases from V and 3 bases from J, with 17 bases between. Germline loops: CDR1 MNHNS, CDR2 SASEGT. The CDR3 region has the DNA TGTGCCAGTGGGACCACCCCATCCTACACCGGGGAGCTGTTTTTT. It yields the protein CASGTTPSYTGELFF.

The table lists this clonotype with a few counts. The chain couples TRBV27 to TRBJ2-7, with D perhaps TRBD1 (5 bases). Germline CDR1 and CDR2: MNHEY and SMNVEV (reference sequence). Between the trimmed V and J ends, which lost 0 bases and 2 bases, there was a span of 11 bases. The CDR3 loop spans 15 amino acids. CDR3: CASSLSGRVPYEQYF. The CDR3 region has the DNA TGTGCCAGCAGTTTATCGGGCAGGGTACCCTACGAGCAGTACTTC.

The chain combines TRBV20-1 with TRBJ1-2; 11 bases agree with TRBD1. Germline V lookup: CDR1 DFQATT, CDR2 SNEGSKA (reference sequence). CDR3 length: 13 amino acids. The V and J ends lost 6 bases and 6 bases, in that order; junction bases with no gene match: 6. The CDR3: CSAGTGGGNGYTF. CDR3 DNA sequence: TGCAGTGCCGGGACAGGGGGTGGGAATGGCTACACCTTC.

The J gene is TRBJ1-4, the V gene TRBV12-3 or TRBV12-4; D remains unclear. This CDR3 spans 13 amino acids. V dropped 4 bases and J dropped 5 bases, with 8 bases sitting between them. CDR3 in amino acids: CASSWSQNEKLFF. In nucleotides, the CDR3 is TGTGCCAGCAGTTGGAGCCAGAATGAAAAACTGTTTTTT.

The gene calls are TRBV20-1 and TRBJ1-5; no clear D. The germline V and J ends were trimmed by 2 bases and 0 bases, with 8 bases remaining between them. The CDR3 contains 14 residues. The germline V gene has CDR1 DFQATT and CDR2 SNEGSKA (reference sequence). The CDR3, as DNA: TGCAGTGCTAGACCGGGATTTAGCAATCAGCCCCAGCATTTT. This gives the protein CSARPGFSNQPQHF.

The chain combines TRBV6-1 with TRBJ2-7, with TRBD1 matching 9 bases. V shed 6 bases and J 3 bases; nucleotides not matched to a gene: 12. Germline CDR1 reads MNHNS; CDR2 reads SASEGT. The CDR3 has 16 amino acids. For the CDR3, the DNA is TGTGCCAGCAGGCTAAGGGCCCGGGACAGGGTCTACGAGCAGTACTTC. Its protein product is CASRLRARDRVYEQYF.

On this clonotype itself: A much larger clone differs by one base, so this may be a read error. The rearrangement joins TRBV20-1 to TRBJ2-5; perhaps TRBD1 as D (6 bases). Germline CDR1 DFQATT, CDR2 SNEGSKA (reference sequence). The CDR3 spans 15 residues. Here the CDR3 reads CSPRPQPGVGETQYF. DNA for the CDR3: TGCAGTCCTAGACCCCAGCCAGGGGTAGGAGAGACCCAGTACTTC.

The chain uses TRBV7-6 and TRBJ2-7; D assignment may be TRBD1 or TRBD2 (5 bases each). V was cut by 5 bases and J by 3 bases, with 26 bases left in between. The CDR3 spans 18 residues. Germline values: CDR1 SGHVS, CDR2 FNYEAQ. The CDR3 sequence is CASSERDGPVPLFYEQYF. CDR3 nucleotides: TGTGCCAGCAGCGAACGGGACGGCCCTGTCCCGCTCTTCTACGAGCAGTACTTC.

V usage is TRBV7-2 and J usage is TRBJ2-4, with 8 bases lining up with TRBD1. J gave up 7 bases and V 5 bases, and 10 bases lay outside the gene matches. There are 15 residues in the CDR3. Germline CDR1 and CDR2: SGHTA and FQGNSA. The CDR3 coding sequence is TGTGCCAGCAGCCCCCCAGGGGGCGCGCGTAACATTCAGTACTTC. This gives the protein CASSPPGGARNIQYF.

The genes are TRBV21-1 and TRBJ2-7; TRBD1 reflects the table's D call only, with no check against the DNA. TRBV21-1 is given as a pseudogene. This CDR3 region has 12 residues. CDR3 sequence reads: CASRERGAGNHF. The CDR3 nucleotides read TGTGCCAGCAGGGAAAGGGGGGCAGGGAACCACTTC.

This clonotype came up many times. The gene calls are TRBV15 and TRBJ2-1; TRBD1 or TRBD2 may be the D gene (5 bases each). Germline CDR1 LNHNV, CDR2 YYDKDF (reference sequence). Trimming stripped 5 bases from V and 5 bases from J, with 19 bases between. The length of the CDR3 is 16 residues. In DNA, the CDR3 is TGTGCCACCAGCCGGAACCCGGGACGTGGCGACAATGAGCAGTTCTTC. Encoded protein: CATSRNPGRGDNEQFF.

There are a few counts of this clonotype. The V call is TRBV18, the J call TRBJ2-5; 9 bases align to TRBD2. The V gene end was trimmed by 4 bases and the J gene end by 5 bases; junction bases not matched to a gene: 5. The CDR3 totals 14 residues. Germline CDR1 and CDR2: KGHSH and LQKENI. The CDR3 region has the DNA TGTGCCAGCTCACAGCCGGGACTAGCTGAGACCCAGTACTTC. Translated: CASSQPGLAETQYF.

The sample holds a few counts of this clonotype. The chain couples TRBV20-1 to TRBJ2-1; 10 nucleotides line up with TRBD1. The CDR3 is 15 amino acids. The V segment lost 8 bases and the J segment 3 bases; nucleotides outside the gene matches: 10. CDR1 and CDR2 (germline): DFQATT, SNEGSKA (reference sequence). This CDR3 is CSPGGRTGGYNEQFF. CDR3 bases: TGCAGTCCCGGGGGGCGGACAGGGGGCTACAATGAGCAGTTCTTC.

This clonotype was detected a few times. The CDR3 region is CASRSGGGGETQYF. CDR3 nucleotide sequence: TGTGCCAGTCGCTCCGGGGGCGGGGGAGAGACCCAGTACTTC. V gene TRBV12-3 or TRBV12-4 combines with J gene TRBJ2-5, with a weak D call TRBD2 (7 bases). V lost 9 bases to trimming and J lost 4 bases, with 18 bases between them. The length of the CDR3 is 14 residues.

This clonotype has just a few counts. The J gene is TRBJ1-1, the V gene TRBV7-9, with 11 positions matching TRBD1. Losses at the gene ends were 1 base for V and 7 bases for J; bases not matched to a gene: 8. CDR1 SEHNR and CDR2 FQNEAQ come from the germline V gene (reference sequence). The CDR3 spans 16 residues. The DNA for the CDR3 is TGTGCCAGCAGCTTAGGAGGACAGGGGGCGAGGAATGAAGCTTTCTTT. Translating it yields CASSLGGQGARNEAFF. The whole variable domain, filled in from reference TRBV7-9 and TRBJ1-1, reads DTGVSQNPRHKITKRGQNVTFRCDPISEHNRLYWYRQTLGQGPEFLTYFQNEAQLEKSRLLSDRFSAERPKGSFSTLEIQRTEQGDSAMYLCASSLGGQGARNEAFFGQGTRLTVV.

This clonotype was seen a few times. V is TRBV5-1 and J is TRBJ2-1; 7 positions agree with TRBD2. Germline V lookup: CDR1 SGHRS, CDR2 YFSETQ. The CDR3 length is 14 residues. Unmatched junction bases numbered 9, after V lost 3 bases and J lost 9 bases. CDR3 sequence reads: CASSSGAGVAEQFF. CDR3 coding DNA: TGCGCCAGCAGCTCGGGTGCGGGAGTGGCTGAGCAGTTCTTC.

This clonotype appeared many times. The genes are TRBV20-1 and TRBJ2-3; D is undetermined. Germline V gene sequence: CDR1 DFQATT, CDR2 SNEGSKA (reference sequence). The V end lost 6 bases, the J end lost 3 bases, and 10 bases lay between the germline ends. This CDR3 is 12 amino acids long. This CDR3 reads CSAALETDTQYF. The CDR3 DNA reads as TGCAGTGCGGCCCTAGAGACAGATACGCAGTATTTT.

The chain is built from TRBV20-1 and TRBJ2-2, with 9 bases that match TRBD2. Germline trimming cut 3 bases from V and 4 bases from J; bases unmatched to any gene: 12. The CDR3 extends over 17 amino acids. Germline assignment: CDR1 DFQATT and CDR2 SNEGSKA (reference sequence). CDR3 sequence (DNA): TGCAGTGCTAGGACCTCTCCGCGGGAGGGTCGCACCGGGGAGCTGTTTTTT. Its translation: CSARTSPREGRTGELFF.